Listed below are T cell receptor beta chains from one sample, sequenced in a study of CD8+ T cells in alopecia areata. Sequencing was performed with immunoSEQ multiplex PCR; in TCRdb, only in-frame clones are kept and a portion is missing. The repertoire holds 150,000 or so clones, with about 89% as singletons. The sequencing used CD8+ T cells sorted from blood, collected at week 0. These TCRs come from a human donor with alopecia areata. The CDR3 runs from the conserved cysteine through the conserved F or W. D genes are given only for firm matches. Some rows have no size entry. The others give once, few or many, or a class for an expanded clone.

d_gene	v_gene	j_gene	abundance	CDR3nt	CDR3aa
TRBD2	TRBV7-2	TRBJ2-5	-	TGTGCCAGCAGCTTGGGCGGGGGACCACAAGAGACCCAGTACTTC	CASSLGGGPQETQYF
TRBD2	TRBV5-5	TRBJ2-3	-	TGTGCCAGCAGCTTGAGCGGGGGGTCCCCCGATACGCAGTATTTT	CASSLSGGSPDTQYF
TRBD2	TRBV7-9	TRBJ2-7	-	TGTGCCAGCAGCTTATTGCTAGCGGAAATTTACGAGCAGTACTTC	CASSLLLAEIYEQYF
-	TRBV7-9	TRBJ2-1	-	TGTGCCAGCAGCTTATCGGGTTACAGCTCCTACAATGAGCAGTTCTTC	CASSLSGYSSYNEQFF
-	TRBV29-1	TRBJ1-1	-	TGCAGCGTTCTCCTGGCATCGAAACAGGGAAGGGACACTGAAGCTTTCTTT	CSVLLASKQGRDTEAFF
-	TRBV10-2	TRBJ1-1	-	TGCGCCAGCAGTGAGTCTAGGGACTACACTGAAGCTTTCTTT	CASSESRDYTEAFF
-	TRBV9	TRBJ2-6	-	TGTGCCAGCAGTACACACCAGGACAACGTCCTGACTTTC	CASSTHQDNVLTF
-	TRBV5-1	TRBJ2-3	once	TGCGCCAGCAGCTTGGCCGAGGGACGGGAGGATACGCAGTATTTT	CASSLAEGREDTQYF
TRBD1	TRBV7-9	TRBJ1-1	few	TGTGCCAGCAGCCTAGTTCAGGGGGCAGAGCGACGAACTTTCTTT	CASSLVQGAERRTFF
-	TRBV30	TRBJ2-3	-	TGTGCCTGGAGTAACGGCGTTAGCACAGATACGCAGTATTTT	CAWSNGVSTDTQYF
-	TRBV19	TRBJ1-2	-	TGTGCCAGTACCCCCGTTTTTACGGGGGCGGGTGGCTACACCTTC	CASTPVFTGAGGYTF
TRBD1	TRBV4-1	TRBJ2-7	-	TGCGCCAGCAGCCGAACGACAGGGTCCGACTACGAGCAGTACTTC	CASSRTTGSDYEQYF
-	TRBV13	TRBJ2-1	-	TGTGCCAGCAGCTTAGGACTAGAGTCCTACAATGAGCAGTTCTTC	CASSLGLESYNEQFF
TRBD1	TRBV2	TRBJ1-4	once	TGTGCCAGCACGCCCTCGGGACAGGGGAATGAAAAACTGTTTTTT	CASTPSGQGNEKLFF
-	TRBV7-9	TRBJ2-7	-	TGTGCCAGCAGCCCTGCTAGGGGTCAGGAGAGGAGCGAGCAGTACTTC	CASSPARGQERSEQYF
TRBD1	TRBV7-2	TRBJ1-3	-	TGTGCCAGCAGCCGGACAGGAGGAGTACCTGGAAACACCATATATTTT	CASSRTGGVPGNTIYF
TRBD1	TRBV29-1	TRBJ1-4	-	TGCAGCGTTGAAGATTGGGACAGTATGGTGGGGGCTGAAAAACTGTTTTTT	CSVEDWDSMVGAEKLFF
TRBD2	TRBV5-6	TRBJ2-3	-	TGTGCCAGCAGCTCCAGCGGGGTTCTCACAGATACGCAGTATTTT	CASSSSGVLTDTQYF
-	TRBV27	TRBJ2-5	-	TGTGCCAGCACCTCCTTGGGGACTGGGGAGACCCAGTACTTC	CASTSLGTGETQYF
-	TRBV4-2	TRBJ2-7	-	TGTGCCAGCAGCCAAGAGGGACCCTACGAGCAGTACTTC	CASSQEGPYEQYF
-	TRBV7-9	TRBJ2-3	-	TGTGCCAGCAGCCCTCCCGACTACACAGATACGCAGTATTTT	CASSPPDYTDTQYF
-	TRBV29-1	TRBJ2-7	-	TGCAGCGTTGAAGAAGCAGGGAGCGAGCAGTACTTC	CSVEEAGSEQYF
-	TRBV2	TRBJ2-1	-	TGTGCCAGCAGCGCACGTAACAATGAGCAGTTCTTC	CASSARNNEQFF
-	TRBV29-1	TRBJ2-1	-	TGCAGCTCCTGCAGGGGCGGCAAATACAATGAGCAGTTCTTC	CSSCRGGKYNEQFF
-	TRBV29-1	TRBJ2-1	-	TGCAGCGTTTACGGGGCCGGGGGCTCCTACAATGAGCAGTTCTTC	CSVYGAGGSYNEQFF
-	TRBV19	TRBJ2-1	-	TGTGCCAGTAGTATAACAGGAGGCCTGGGCAATGAGCAGTTCTTC	CASSITGGLGNEQFF
-	TRBV19	TRBJ2-7	-	TGTGCCAGTAGTCCCGGGTATAGGGGAGTGTACGAGCAGTACTTC	CASSPGYRGVYEQYF
TRBD2	TRBV13	TRBJ2-1	-	TGTGCCAGCAGCTCCCGCGGGAGAGCCTACAATGAGCAGTTCTTC	CASSSRGRAYNEQFF
-	TRBV6-5	TRBJ2-7	once	TGTGCCAGCAGTTCCCCGGGACTCTACGAGCAGTACTTC	CASSSPGLYEQYF
TRBD2	TRBV2	TRBJ2-1	once	TGTGCCAGCAGTCCCCTAGCGGGAGAAACCAATGAGCAGTTCTTC	CASSPLAGETNEQFF
-	TRBV4-1	TRBJ1-2	-	TGCGCCAGCAGCCAAGTATCTGTCATCTTTCTGGATGCACCTATATATGGCTACACCTTC	CASSQVSVIFLDAPIYGYTF
TRBD1	TRBV27	TRBJ2-4	-	TGTGCCAGCAGCGGTACAGGGGGTGGTGAAAACATTCAGTACTTC	CASSGTGGGENIQYF
TRBD2	TRBV6-5	TRBJ2-1	-	TGTGCCAGCAGTTACCGTCCTAGCGGTGATGAGCAGTTCTTC	CASSYRPSGDEQFF
-	TRBV27	TRBJ2-5	-	TGTGCCAGCAGTCCCGATCCAGGGGGGCTCGAGACCCAGTACTTC	CASSPDPGGLETQYF
-	TRBV30	TRBJ2-3	-	TGTGCCTTCAAAATCCTAGCAGGTAGCACAGATACGCAGTATTTT	CAFKILAGSTDTQYF
-	TRBV29-1	TRBJ2-7	few	TGCAGCGTTGAAGCCCTCGTAGGGGGAGGCGAGCAGTACTTC	CSVEALVGGGEQYF
TRBD1	TRBV25-1	TRBJ2-7	-	TGTGCCAGCAGGGGGGACAGGGCGCGCGAGCAGTACTTC	CASRGDRAREQYF
-	TRBV6-5	TRBJ2-7	-	TGTGCCAGCAGCCCAGTAGGGCCGAGATCCTACGAGCAGTACTTC	CASSPVGPRSYEQYF
-	TRBV2	TRBJ2-7	-	TGTGCCAGCGACGACAAGGTTCACGAGCAGTACTTC	CASDDKVHEQYF
-	TRBV9	TRBJ2-3	-	TGTGCCAGCAGCGTAGGCGGAGACACAGATACGCAGTATTTT	CASSVGGDTDTQYF
TRBD2	TRBV27	TRBJ2-5	once	TGTGCCAGCAGTTTATCCGGGGGGAGTCGGGAGACCCAGTACTTC	CASSLSGGSRETQYF
-	TRBV27	TRBJ2-4	-	TGTGCCAGCAGTTTCGGCGTCCCGAGGGACATTCAGTACTTC	CASSFGVPRDIQYF
-	TRBV29-1	TRBJ1-2	-	TGCAGCGTTGACGTGGATCTCTATGGCTACACCTTC	CSVDVDLYGYTF
-	TRBV6-6	TRBJ2-7	once	TGTGCCAGCAGTTACTATCTACCGACGGAATCCTACGAGCAGTACTTC	CASSYYLPTESYEQYF
-	TRBV29-1	TRBJ2-1	once	TGCAGCGTTGGGTACGGGAGCTCATACAATGAGCAGTTCTTC	CSVGYGSSYNEQFF
-	TRBV5-4	TRBJ2-3	-	TGTGCCAGCAGCTACCCGGGCCTAGGTACAGATACGCAGTATTTT	CASSYPGLGTDTQYF
-	TRBV29-1	TRBJ2-1	-	TGCAGCGTTGAAGACCAGGGCAGAGTCTCCTACAATGAGCAGTTCTTC	CSVEDQGRVSYNEQFF
TRBD2	TRBV7-9	TRBJ2-7	-	TGTGCCAGCAGCACGACTAGCCCCTACGAGCAGTACTTC	CASSTTSPYEQYF
-	TRBV5-6	TRBJ1-3	-	TGTGCCAGCAGCTTGGGTGGCTCTGGAAACACCATATATTTT	CASSLGGSGNTIYF
-	TRBV30	TRBJ1-1	-	TGTGCCTGGAGTGTACAAGGGTCAGGGACTGAAGCTTTCTTT	CAWSVQGSGTEAFF
TRBD2	TRBV6-1	TRBJ2-1	-	TGTGCCAGCAGTGCCCCTCCATCAGGGACTAGCGCAAACAATGAGCAGTTCTTC	CASSAPPSGTSANNEQFF
-	TRBV29-1	TRBJ2-1	-	TGCAGCGTTGCCAGCGGGCCCACCCACAATGAGCAGTTCTTC	CSVASGPTHNEQFF
TRBD1	TRBV12-5	TRBJ2-7	-	TGTGCTAGTGGTTTCGATCTTCTGGACAGGGAGGCGGTCTACGAGCAGTACTTC	CASGFDLLDREAVYEQYF